One and the same sample provided the 17 T cell receptor beta chains below, sequenced in a study of T-cell memory formation after mild COVID-19. Via MiXCR, TCRdb re-called the 5' RACE reads, giving one row per CDR3 protein. The data hold a few hundred thousand distinct CDR3 sequences, with more than 15% observed a single time. What was sequenced was PBMCs or a T cell subset sorted from them (not recorded which). The source is a man younger than 35 who had mild COVID-19 (a few samples of this study predate the infection). Cell type and time point are not known.

Only a few counts were recorded for this clonotype. The chain carries TRBV20-1 and TRBJ2-7; 7 bases are shared with TRBD2. V trimming: 7 bases; J trimming: 7 bases; junction bases outside the gene matches: 7. The CDR3 loop spans 11 amino acids. Germline values: CDR1 DFQATT, CDR2 SNEGSKA (reference sequence). CDR3 loop: CSGGLGGEQYF. For the CDR3, the DNA is TGCAGTGGTGGACTAGGCGGGGAGCAGTACTTC.

The V call is TRBV4-1, the J call TRBJ1-5; D is possibly TRBD1 (5 bases). The CDR3 contains 15 residues. V lost 1 base and J 5 bases, leaving 12 bases between the germline ends. From germline, CDR1 is MGHRA and CDR2 YSYEKL. CDR3 in DNA: TGCGCCAGCAGCCAAGTTAACGCAGGGCATCAGCCCCAGCATTTT. Protein sequence: CASSQVNAGHQPQHF.

This chain uses TRBV20-1 with TRBJ2-5; D call uncertain. CDR1 is DFQATT and CDR2 is SNEGSKA in the germline V gene (reference sequence). The CDR3 is made up of 11 amino acids. Trimming shortened V by 3 bases and J by 0 bases, and 2 bases separated the two germline ends. The CDR3 is CSASNQETQYF. In nucleotides, the CDR3 is TGCAGTGCTAGTAACCAAGAGACCCAGTACTTC.

J is TRBJ2-7 and V is TRBV2; 7 bases are a match to TRBD2. The CDR3 runs to 15 residues. Germline CDR1 and CDR2: SNHLY and FYNNEI. Losses at the gene ends were 6 bases for V and 1 base for J; bases not matched to a gene: 9. The CDR3 DNA reads TGTGCCAGCAGCCTGAGCGGGACGACTTCCTACGAGCAGTACGTC. Protein sequence: CASSLSGTTSYEQYV.

This clonotype was counted a few times. This chain connects TRBV6-1 to TRBJ2-5, with D unclear. V was cut by 7 bases and J by 2 bases, with 17 bases left in between. CDR3 length: 15 residues. The germline CDR1 and CDR2 sequences are MNHNS and SASEGT. In DNA, the CDR3 is TGTGCCAGCATTCTGACGGCAGACCCGCAAGAGACCCAGTACTTC. Its protein is CASILTADPQETQYF.

This chain connects TRBV4-1 to TRBJ2-5; no reliable D call. CDR3 size: 15 residues. Looked up from germline, CDR1 is MGHRA and CDR2 is YSYEKL. Trimming took 0 bases from V and 7 from J, leaving 15 bases between them. The CDR3 protein is CASSQDSVVIWTQYF. DNA of the CDR3: TGCGCCAGCAGCCAAGATTCGGTTGTTATCTGGACCCAGTACTTC.

This clonotype was seen ten or more times. This sequence joins TRBV19 and TRBJ2-1; D perhaps matches TRBD1 (6 bases). This CDR3 is 13 amino acids long. From germline, CDR1 is LNHDA and CDR2 SQIVND (reference sequence). V was pared by 5 bases and J by 12 bases, with 17 bases between. The CDR3 nucleotides are TGTGCCAGTAGTGTCGGGACACTACTTACGCAGTTCTTC. This codes for CASSVGTLLTQFF.

This clonotype was found a few times. This sequence joins TRBV4-3 and TRBJ2-1; 11 bases are shared with TRBD1. Germline V gene lookup returns CDR1 LGHNA and CDR2 YSLEER. The V gene end was trimmed by 3 bases and the J gene end by 8 bases; junction bases not matched to a gene: 6. The length of the CDR3 is 15 residues. This chain's CDR3 is CASSHAGQGAYEQFF. The CDR3 DNA is TGCGCCAGCAGCCACGCAGGACAGGGGGCCTATGAGCAGTTCTTC.

The table lists this clonotype with a few counts. The V gene is TRBV6-6, the J gene TRBJ2-7; TRBD1 might be the D (5 bases). Between the trimmed V and J ends, which lost 5 bases and 5 bases, there was a span of 16 bases. The CDR3 runs 14 residues. The germline V gene encodes CDR1 MNHNY and CDR2 SVGAGI (reference sequence). The CDR3 nucleotides are TGTGCCAGCAGTCCAGGGCCAGAAACAAACGAGCAGTACTTC. It translates to CASSPGPETNEQYF.

This sequence joins TRBV3-1 and TRBJ2-7; D uncertain. In germline, CDR1 is LGHDT, CDR2 YNNKEL (reference sequence). Trimming cost V 4 bases and J 2 bases, with 3 bases left between them. CDR3 length: 11 residues. Written as DNA, the CDR3 is TGTGCCAGCAGCCTACCCTACGAGCAGTACGTC. This translates into CASSLPYEQYV.

The chain combines TRBV6-1 with TRBJ2-7; unclear D gene. The CDR3 has 13 residues. Germline values: CDR1 MNHNS, CDR2 SASEGT. The V end lost 6 bases, the J end lost 2 bases, and 11 bases lay between the germline ends. In DNA form, the CDR3 reads TGTGCCAGCAGGGGTGACCCCACCTACGAGCAGTACGTC. Its translation: CASRGDPTYEQYV.

This clonotype occurred a few times. V is TRBV20-1 and J is TRBJ1-4; no reliable D call. Germline CDR1 is DFQATT and CDR2 is SNEGSKA (reference sequence). The V gene lost 5 bases and the J gene lost 6 bases, with 13 bases spanning the gap. CDR3 size: 13 residues. CDR3 amino acids: CSAHTPGHEKLFF. CDR3 nucleotides: TGCAGTGCTCACACCCCTGGGCATGAAAAACTGTTTTTT.

This clonotype was counted between two and nine times. This chain connects TRBV24-1 to TRBJ1-1; D is uncertain. Trimming pared 7 bases from V and 8 bases from J, leaving 13 bases between. CDR3 length: 12 residues. Germline loops: CDR1 KGHDR, CDR2 SFDVKD. CDR3 amino acids: CATRPGITEAFF. As DNA, the CDR3 is TGTGCCACCAGACCCGGGATTACCGAAGCTTTCTTT.

This clonotype was detected a few times. At one end the junction does not follow the germline gene, possibly because of a read error. V gene TRBV12-3 or TRBV12-4 combines with J gene TRBJ1-1; no reliable D call. The CDR3 consists of 11 residues. CDR3 region: CASSMGGPPIF. In nucleotides, the CDR3 is TGTGCCAGCAGTATGGGAGGACCGCCCATCTTT.

This sequence joins TRBV7-2 and TRBJ2-5; 8 bases align to TRBD2. CDR1 and CDR2 from the germline V gene are SGHTA and FQGNSA. The V and J ends lost 7 bases and 4 bases, in that order; junction bases with no gene match: 14. This CDR3 is built from 16 residues. The CDR3 DNA is TGTGCCAGCACCTCCGGGAGGGGAAGGAGGGGAGAGACCCAGTACTTC. Its translation is CASTSGRGRRGETQYF.

This clonotype was counted many times. The chain links TRBV5-1 to TRBJ2-1; TRBD1 matches at 7 bases. CDR1 is SGHRS and CDR2 is YFSETQ in the germline V gene. The CDR3 runs to 16 residues. V shed 5 bases, J shed 9 bases, and the junction held 17 bases outside the gene matches. The CDR3 protein is CASSPPEGGRSGEQFF. CDR3 sequence (DNA): TGCGCCAGCAGTCCACCCGAAGGGGGCAGATCTGGTGAGCAGTTCTTC.

The V and J genes are TRBV5-1 and TRBJ2-2; 10 bases agree with TRBD1. Germline V CDR1 and CDR2: SGHRS, YFSETQ. Germline trimming cut 4 bases from V and 6 bases from J; bases unmatched to any gene: 12. The CDR3 consists of 17 residues. In nucleotides, the CDR3 is TGCGCCAGCAGCCTTAGACAGGGGGCGCTAATGGCCGGGGAGCTGTTTTTT. This gives the protein CASSLRQGALMAGELFF.